This entry is about one TCR beta chain. Its antigen is currently unknown. This sample stems from a study of graft-versus-host responses after intestinal transplantation. This table comes from immunoSEQ multiplex PCR, and its TCRdb copy is limited to in-frame clones, with some not included. This sample has 55,000 to 75,000 clones, with around 82% found just once. The CDR3 sequence is 15 residues long. Looked up from germline, CDR1 is MDHEN and CDR2 is SYDVKM. The junction had 2 bases not matched to a gene; V was cut back by 1 base and J by 3 bases. Sample: unstimulated CD4+ T cells sorted from spleen or lymph node cells, taken before transplant. The rearrangement uses TRBV28 and TRBJ1-1, with 10 bases fitting TRBD1. The TCR comes from a human donor who was the organ donor for an intestinal transplant. CDR3 coding DNA: TGTGCCAGCAGTTTATATGGGACAGGGGACACTGAAGCTTTCTTT. This gives the protein CASSLYGTGDTEAFF.